This record covers a single TCR beta chain. Its antigen is unidentified. The CDR3 is 16 amino acids. The ends lost 0 bases at V and 8 bases at J; junction bases unmatched: 9. The germline V gene encodes CDR1 SGHRS and CDR2 YFSETQ. Blood got drawn at baseline, again on cycle 4 day 1, and then on cycle 7 day 1. Clones were read by immunoSEQ multiplex PCR, and TCRdb kept only the in-frame ones, dropping some. In the table there are more than 50,000 clones, 80% of which are singletons. The record originates from a study of OX40 agonist ivuxolimab in advanced cancers. About the study: Under the entry rules, prior anti-PD-1, anti-PD-L1 or anti-CTLA-4 therapy was allowed, and approximately 40% had some. Whole-study results and caveats: Averaged across samples, CD8+ T cells carried more expanded clones than CD4+ did. Both CD4+ and CD8+ T cell populations in blood had undergone clonal expansion by week 6 at 0.1 to 3.0 mg/kg.

The source is an adult with an advanced solid tumor such as melanoma, head and neck, liver or kidney cancer. Here the sequenced sample was CD4+ or CD8+ T cells sorted from blood, taken in a trial of the OX40 agonist ivuxolimab. The chain has TRBV5-1 and TRBJ2-1; 9 nucleotides align to TRBD1. CDR3 nucleotide sequence: TGCGCCAGCAGCTTGGGGGACAGGGCAGCCGTGTATGAGCAGTTCTTC. Translation: CASSLGDRAAVYEQFF.